These 23 T cell receptor beta chains were sequenced from one sample in a study of identical twins. TCRdb re-derived calls from the 5' RACE reads in MiXCR, one entry per CDR3 protein. The table lists about 1.7 million distinct CDR3 sequences, around a third of them singletons. The sample comprised cord blood. These receptors were collected from a newborn girl in good health.

Regarding this clonotype: Just one base apart from a much larger clone, this may be a read error. V is TRBV10-3 and J is TRBJ2-3, with 7 nucleotides matching TRBD1. J lost 4 bases, V lost 10 bases, and 11 bases had no gene match. The germline V gene has CDR1 ENHRY and CDR2 SYGVKD. The CDR3 has 14 residues. This chain's CDR3 is CATRRDRPSDTQYF. In DNA, the CDR3 is TGTGCCACCAGACGGGACAGACCTTCAGATACGCAGTATTTT.

This clonotype was seen repeatedly, ten times or more. The chain uses TRBV4-2 and TRBJ1-2, with a tentative D call TRBD1 (5 bases). The germline V and J ends were trimmed by 2 bases and 3 bases, with 10 bases remaining between them. The CDR3 extends over 14 amino acids. In germline, CDR1 is LGHNA, CDR2 YNFKEQ. CDR3 residues: CASSQRDGHYGYTF. In DNA form, the CDR3 reads TGTGCCAGCAGCCAAAGGGACGGCCACTATGGCTACACCTTC.

The chain carries TRBV20-1 and TRBJ2-1, with D perhaps TRBD2 (6 bases). Trimming took 1 base from V and 9 from J, leaving 10 bases between them. Germline CDR1 and CDR2: DFQATT and SNEGSKA (reference sequence). The CDR3 length is 12 residues. This CDR3 is CSARGDSSEQFF. The CDR3 nucleotides read TGCAGTGCTAGAGGGGACTCTTCTGAGCAGTTCTTC.

The sample holds a few counts of this clonotype. V is TRBV2 and J is TRBJ2-5, with TRBD1 identical over 9 bases. From germline, CDR1 is SNHLY and CDR2 FYNNEI. The CDR3 covers 16 residues. V gave up 2 bases and J gave up 2 bases; unmatched junction bases: 6. The CDR3, as DNA: TGTGCCAGCAGTGAAAGGGGGACAGGGAGACAAGAGACCCAGTACTTC. As protein: CASSERGTGRQETQYF.

Only a few counts were recorded for this clonotype. The genes are TRBV3-1 and TRBJ2-3; D is unclear. Trimming removed 9 bases from V and 0 bases from J, with 13 bases in between. The CDR3 extends over 14 amino acids. Germline V lookup: CDR1 LGHDT, CDR2 YNNKEL (reference sequence). The CDR3 reads CASRSFSSTDTQYF. The DNA for the CDR3 is TGTGCCAGTCGCAGTTTCTCTAGCACAGATACGCAGTATTTT.

The sample holds a few counts of this clonotype. The rearrangement links TRBV12-3 or TRBV12-4 to TRBJ2-3; 10 nucleotides line up with TRBD2. This CDR3 spans 17 amino acids. Germline trimming cut 2 bases from V and 4 bases from J; bases unmatched to any gene: 9. The CDR3 region is CASSLLRGSGGADTQYF. The CDR3 nucleotides read TGTGCCAGCAGTTTACTGCGAGGGAGCGGGGGGGCAGATACGCAGTATTTT.

This clonotype was picked up a small number of times. V usage is TRBV20-1 and J usage is TRBJ2-2; no reliable D call. In germline, CDR1 is DFQATT, CDR2 SNEGSKA (reference sequence). CDR3 size: 11 residues. Trimming removed 5 bases from V and 2 bases from J, with 3 bases in between. The CDR3 sequence is CSAHNTGELFF. Written as DNA, the CDR3 is TGCAGTGCTCATAACACCGGGGAGCTGTTTTTT.

Here the CDR3 DNA reads TGTGCCATCAGCCGAGCGGGAGGGCCGTTCTACAATGAGCAGTTCTTC. It codes for CAISRAGGPFYNEQFF. The chain uses TRBV10-3 and TRBJ2-1; TRBD2 aligns across 10 bases. CDR1 is ENHRY, CDR2 SYGVKD, per germline. This CDR3 contains 16 residues. Unmatched junction bases numbered 8, after V lost 6 bases and J lost 3 bases.

The genes are TRBV28 and TRBJ2-7; TRBD2 agrees at 11 bases. With V trimmed by 5 bases and J by 7 bases, 4 bases remained unmatched. CDR1 is MDHEN, CDR2 SYDVKM, per germline. This CDR3 has 13 residues. This CDR3 reads CASSPPSGREQYF. For the CDR3, the DNA is TGTGCCAGCAGTCCTCCTAGCGGGAGGGAGCAGTACTTC.

The chain joins TRBV7-2 to TRBJ2-5; 9 positions match TRBD2. Trimming at V came to 1 base and at J to 11 bases, leaving 11 bases not matched to a gene. The germline V gene has CDR1 SGHTA and CDR2 FQGNSA. The CDR3 has 15 residues. The DNA for the CDR3 is TGTGCCAGCAGCTTAGACCAGACTAGCGGCAATGAGCAGTACTTC. Protein sequence: CASSLDQTSGNEQYF.

This clonotype was counted many times. The V call is TRBV14, the J call TRBJ2-1; 10 nucleotides match TRBD2. The CDR3 length is 16 residues. From germline, CDR1 is SGHDN and CDR2 FVKESK. With V trimmed by 2 bases and J by 7 bases, 8 bases remained unmatched. The CDR3 spells CASSQLLAGVRNEQFF. CDR3 sequence (DNA): TGTGCCAGCAGCCAATTGCTAGCGGGAGTCCGAAATGAGCAGTTCTTC.

This rearrangement joins TRBV10-3 to TRBJ2-7, with TRBD1 as a possible D gene (5 bases). The V gene lost 4 bases and the J gene lost 1 base, with 14 bases spanning the gap. Looked up from germline, CDR1 is ENHRY and CDR2 is SYGVKD. The CDR3 runs to 15 residues. The CDR3 is CAISGDRKGSYEQYF. CDR3 nucleotide sequence: TGTGCCATCAGTGGAGACAGAAAGGGGTCCTACGAGCAGTACTTC.

The chain is built from TRBV9 and TRBJ2-7, with D unresolved. Per the germline V gene, CDR1 is SGDLS and CDR2 is YYNGEE. CDR3 length: 13 amino acids. The V end lost 3 bases, the J end lost 6 bases, and 13 bases lay between the germline ends. CDR3 in amino acids: CASSAGPNGEQYF. The CDR3 DNA reads TGTGCCAGCAGCGCCGGGCCCAATGGCGAGCAGTACTTC.

The chain links TRBV2 to TRBJ2-2; D ambiguous. V was shortened by 4 bases and J by 5 bases, with 11 bases between the two germline ends. The length of the CDR3 is 14 residues. The germline V gene has CDR1 SNHLY and CDR2 FYNNEI. The CDR3 protein is CASSVKGSTGELFF. The CDR3 DNA follows: TGTGCCAGCAGTGTGAAGGGAAGTACCGGGGAGCTGTTTTTT.

The rearrangement joins TRBV20-1 to TRBJ2-4, with 7 positions matching TRBD1. With the DNA end fitting TRBJ2-7 better, the J assignment may be wrong. This CDR3 contains 16 residues. CDR1 is DFQATT, CDR2 SNEGSKA, per germline (reference sequence). The CDR3 DNA is TGCAGTGCTAGACTCCGAAAGGGGGCGAGTCCCTACGAGCAGTACTTC. Translating it yields CSARLRKGASPYEQYF.

V is TRBV9 and J is TRBJ1-4; the D is unclear. Looked up from germline, CDR1 is SGDLS and CDR2 is YYNGEE. The length of the CDR3 is 17 residues. Deletions cut 3 bases from V and 0 bases from J, with 15 bases between. The CDR3 DNA reads TGTGCCAGCAGCGCAGGACCAATAAGGACAACTAATGAAAAACTGTTTTTT. Translating gives CASSAGPIRTTNEKLFF.

This clonotype was detected many times. The chain links TRBV28 to TRBJ2-5; 7 bases are a match to TRBD1. The CDR3 sequence is 14 residues long. Looked up from germline, CDR1 is MDHEN and CDR2 is SYDVKM. The V and J ends lost 7 bases and 2 bases, in that order; junction bases with no gene match: 7. Here the CDR3 DNA reads TGTGCCAGCACACCCATGGGACAGCAAGAGACCCAGTACTTC. Its protein is CASTPMGQQETQYF.

This clonotype was observed a few times. The V call is TRBV11-2, the J call TRBJ1-2, with TRBD1 identical over 7 bases. Germline CDR1 and CDR2: SGHAT and FQNNGV. J was trimmed by 4 bases and V by 5 bases; bases with no gene match: 7. The CDR3 consists of 14 residues. DNA for the CDR3: TGTGCCAGCAGCCCCCCGGAGGGGGCCTATGGCTACACCTTC. It codes for CASSPPEGAYGYTF.

The chain couples TRBV24-1 to TRBJ2-3, with 7 bases that match TRBD1. The CDR3 is 18 residues long. The V and J ends lost 1 base and 4 bases, in that order; junction bases with no gene match: 13. The germline CDR1 and CDR2 sequences are KGHDR and SFDVKD. DNA of the CDR3: TGTGCCACCAGTGATTTTGGGGAGACAGGGCGAAGCGCAGATACGCAGTATTTT. Its protein product is CATSDFGETGRSADTQYF.

The chain has TRBV2 and TRBJ2-7, with TRBD1 as a possible D gene (6 bases). Germline CDR1 reads SNHLY; CDR2 reads FYNNEI. Trimming pared 6 bases from V and 0 bases from J, leaving 15 bases between. The CDR3 runs 15 residues. Here the CDR3 DNA reads TGTGCCAGCAGCATAACTCCGGGACACTCCTACGAGCAGTACTTC. This gives the protein CASSITPGHSYEQYF.

This sequence joins TRBV10-3 and TRBJ1-1; a possible D gene is TRBD1 (6 bases). The germline gives CDR1 ENHRY, CDR2 SYGVKD. V was cut by 0 bases and J by 0 bases, with 8 bases left in between. CDR3 length: 15 residues. CDR3 region: CAISESTGMNTEAFF. CDR3 DNA: TGTGCCATCAGTGAGTCGACAGGTATGAACACTGAAGCTTTCTTT.

This clonotype was observed a handful of times. The chain employs TRBV20-1 and TRBJ1-2; the D gene is possibly TRBD1 (5 bases). V dropped 7 bases and J dropped 0 bases, with 9 bases sitting between them. CDR1 is DFQATT, CDR2 SNEGSKA, per germline (reference sequence). This CDR3 contains 12 residues. CDR3 bases: TGCAGTGTTCAGGGATCTAACTATGGCTACACCTTC. It encodes CSVQGSNYGYTF.

The chain employs TRBV6-5 and TRBJ2-4, with D tentatively TRBD1 or TRBD2 (5 bases each). Trimming pared 2 bases from V and 0 bases from J, leaving 14 bases between. The CDR3 runs to 17 residues. In germline, CDR1 is MNHEY, CDR2 SVGAGI. The CDR3 protein is CASSYPVGVIAKNIQYF. As DNA, the CDR3 is TGTGCCAGCAGTTACCCCGTGGGGGTTATAGCCAAAAACATTCAGTACTTC.